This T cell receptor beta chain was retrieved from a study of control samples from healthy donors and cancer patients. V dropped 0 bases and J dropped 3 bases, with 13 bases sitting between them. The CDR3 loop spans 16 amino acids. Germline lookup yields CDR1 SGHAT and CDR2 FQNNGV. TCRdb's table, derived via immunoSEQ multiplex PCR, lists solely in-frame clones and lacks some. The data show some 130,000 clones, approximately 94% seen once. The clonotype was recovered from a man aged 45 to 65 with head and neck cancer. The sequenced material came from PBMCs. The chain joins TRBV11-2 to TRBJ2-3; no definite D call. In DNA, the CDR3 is TGTGCCAGCAGCTTAGACCAAATCGGCGCGACAGATACGCAGTATTTT. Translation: CASSLDQIGATDTQYF.